Listed below are T cell receptor beta chains from one sample, sequenced in a study of cytomegalovirus exposure and HLA in healthy donors. Method: immunoSEQ multiplex PCR; TCRdb's copy keeps in-frame clones and lacks some. The sample holds roughly 310,000 clones, roughly 87% seen once. Material for sequencing was PBMCs. The receptors come from a man aged 30-40 years in good health and CMV-seronegative. Each CDR3 is given with its conserved first and last residue. A D gene is named only where the DNA matches it firmly. Only some rows state a clone size, as once, few, many or a class for expanded clones.

abundance	v_gene	j_gene	d_gene	CDR3nt	CDR3aa
once	TRBV9	TRBJ2-5	.	TGTGCCAGCAGCGTAACCCCCCCCGAGGCGGAAGAGACCCAGTACTTC	CASSVTPPEAEETQYF
.	TRBV11-3	TRBJ2-3	.	TGTGCCAGCAGCCCGGGGTTCGTTAGCACAGATACGCAGTATTTT	CASSPGFVSTDTQYF
.	TRBV6-1	TRBJ1-5	TRBD1	TGTGCCAGCAGGACAGGGCAAGATCAGCCCCAGCATTTT	CASRTGQDQPQHF
.	TRBV14	TRBJ2-3	.	TGTGCCAGCAGCCAAGACCGTATTAGCACAGATACGCAGTATTTT	CASSQDRISTDTQYF
.	TRBV5-6	TRBJ1-5	.	TGTGCCAGCAGCTTTTCAGGACTCAATCAGCCCCAGCATTTT	CASSFSGLNQPQHF
.	TRBV6-6	TRBJ2-5	TRBD2	TGTGCCAGCAGGATAGCGGGGGGCGACCAAGAGACCCAGTACTTC	CASRIAGGDQETQYF
few	TRBV19	TRBJ1-1	.	TGTGCCAGCCTGATGTCAGGGGAGAACACTGAAGCTTTCTTT	CASLMSGENTEAFF
.	TRBV29-1	TRBJ1-1	.	TGCAGCGTGAAGGGTGGAGGGAACACTGAAGCTTTCTTT	CSVKGGGNTEAFF
.	TRBV5-6	TRBJ2-2	.	TGTGCCAGCAGCCTTCCAGGGAACACCGGGGAGCTGTTTTTT	CASSLPGNTGELFF
.	TRBV6-1	TRBJ2-2	TRBD2	TGTGCCAGCAGTGATTTCGGGGGGACGAACACCGGGGAGCTGTTTTTT	CASSDFGGTNTGELFF
.	TRBV7-9	TRBJ1-1	TRBD1	TGTGCCAGCAGTACAGGGGGGAACACTGAAGCTTTCTTT	CASSTGGNTEAFF
.	TRBV29-1	TRBJ2-3	.	TGCAGCGTTGATCGGGTCTCCGGGTTGGGTACGCAGTATTTT	CSVDRVSGLGTQYF
.	TRBV4-3	TRBJ2-7	.	TGCGCCAGCAGCCAAGATCGGGGGACCGGCGAGCAGTACTTC	CASSQDRGTGEQYF
.	TRBV4-1	TRBJ2-7	.	TGCGCCAGCAGCCAAGAAACGGCAGGGTACTACGAGCAGTACTTC	CASSQETAGYYEQYF
.	TRBV4-1	TRBJ1-4	TRBD1	TGCGCCAGCAGCCAAGATCAAGGGACAGGGGGCGGGGATGAAAAACTGTTTTTT	CASSQDQGTGGGDEKLFF
.	TRBV11-2	TRBJ1-4	.	TGTGCCAGCAGCATCATACAGGGTCCAAGTGAAAAACTGTTTTTT	CASSIIQGPSEKLFF
.	TRBV11-1	TRBJ1-1	.	TGTGCCAGCAGCTTCGCGGGGAACACTGAAGCTTTCTTT	CASSFAGNTEAFF
once	TRBV15	TRBJ1-5	TRBD1	TGTGCCACCAGCAGGGGACAGGCAGGGGGCAATCAGCCCCAGCATTTT	CATSRGQAGGNQPQHF
.	TRBV5-1	TRBJ2-5	.	TGCGCCAGCAGCTTGGTGGGCAGTCAAGAGACCCAGTACTTC	CASSLVGSQETQYF
.	TRBV5-1	TRBJ2-5	TRBD1	TGCGCCAGCAGCTTGGCCCACCGGGACAGGGGTCAAGAGACCCAGTACTTC	CASSLAHRDRGQETQYF
.	TRBV5-4	TRBJ2-7	.	TGTGCCAGCAGCGGGGAGCCAGGTCGATCCTACGAGCAGTACTTC	CASSGEPGRSYEQYF
few	TRBV19	TRBJ2-7	TRBD1	TGTGCCAGTAGTGCCGGGACAGGGCCCGCCTACGAGCAGTACTTC	CASSAGTGPAYEQYF
.	TRBV11-2	TRBJ2-1	.	TGTGCCAGCAGCTTAGAGCGGTACAATGAGCAGTTCTTC	CASSLERYNEQFF
.	TRBV7-8	TRBJ2-1	TRBD2	TGTGCCAGCTCCAGGGCGGGGGACTACAATGAGCAGTTCTTC	CASSRAGDYNEQFF
.	TRBV19	TRBJ2-7	.	TGTGCCAGTAGTATAGATTTATCTGGGGCCCTCGAGCAGTACTTC	CASSIDLSGALEQYF
.	TRBV7-6	TRBJ1-3	.	TGTGCCAGCAGCTTAAATCAACTCTCTGGAAACACCATATATTTT	CASSLNQLSGNTIYF
.	TRBV7-8	TRBJ2-1	.	TGTGCCAGCAGCTCCGGGAGCTCCTACAATGAGCAGTTCTTC	CASSSGSSYNEQFF